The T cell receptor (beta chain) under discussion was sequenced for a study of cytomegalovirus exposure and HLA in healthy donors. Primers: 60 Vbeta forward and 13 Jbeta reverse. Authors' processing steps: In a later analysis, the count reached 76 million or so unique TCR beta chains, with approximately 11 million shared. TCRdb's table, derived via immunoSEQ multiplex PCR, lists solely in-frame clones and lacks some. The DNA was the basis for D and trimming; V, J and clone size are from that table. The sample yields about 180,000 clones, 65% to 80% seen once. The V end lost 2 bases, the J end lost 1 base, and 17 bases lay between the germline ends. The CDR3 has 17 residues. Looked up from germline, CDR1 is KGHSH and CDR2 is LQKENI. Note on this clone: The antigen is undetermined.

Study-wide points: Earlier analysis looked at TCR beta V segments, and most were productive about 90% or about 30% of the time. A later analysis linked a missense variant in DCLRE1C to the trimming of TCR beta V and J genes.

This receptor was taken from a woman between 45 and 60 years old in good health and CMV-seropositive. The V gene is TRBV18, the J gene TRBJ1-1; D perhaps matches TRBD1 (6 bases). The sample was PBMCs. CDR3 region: CASSPRVTTGGNTEAFF. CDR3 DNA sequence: TGTGCCAGCTCACCAAGGGTGACGACAGGCGGGAACACTGAAGCTTTCTTT. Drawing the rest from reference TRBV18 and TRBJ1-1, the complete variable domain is NAGVMQNPRHLVRRRGQEARLRCSPMKGHSHVYWYRQLPEEGLKFMVYLQKENIIDESGMPKERFSAEFPKEGPSILRIQQVVRGDSAAYFCASSPRVTTGGNTEAFFGQGTRLTVV.